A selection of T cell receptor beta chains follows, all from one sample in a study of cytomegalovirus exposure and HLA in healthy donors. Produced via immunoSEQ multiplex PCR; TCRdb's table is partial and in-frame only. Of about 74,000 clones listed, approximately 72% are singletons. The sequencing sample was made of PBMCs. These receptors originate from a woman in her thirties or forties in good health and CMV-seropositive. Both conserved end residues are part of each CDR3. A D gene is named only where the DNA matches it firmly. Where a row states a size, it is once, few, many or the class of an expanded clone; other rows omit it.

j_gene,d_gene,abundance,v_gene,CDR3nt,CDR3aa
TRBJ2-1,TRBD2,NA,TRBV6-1,TGTGCCAGCAGTGAACTAGCGGGGGCGAGCTCCTACAATGAGCAGTTCTTC,CASSELAGASSYNEQFF
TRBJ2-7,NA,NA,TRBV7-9,TGTGCCAGCAGCCCTAGGGACACTGTTACCTACGAGCAGTACTTC,CASSPRDTVTYEQYF
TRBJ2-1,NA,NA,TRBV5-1,TGCGCCAGCAGCTTGGGGGGGCAGACGTACAATGAGCAGTTCTTC,CASSLGGQTYNEQFF
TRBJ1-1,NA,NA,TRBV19,TGTGCCAGTAGTAAGCGGGAGAACACTGAAGCTTTCTTT,CASSKRENTEAFF
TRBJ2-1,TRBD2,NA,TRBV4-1,TGCGCCAGCAGCCAGGCCCCCGGGAGGGACGGCAATGAGCAGTTCTTC,CASSQAPGRDGNEQFF
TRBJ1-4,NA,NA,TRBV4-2,TGTGCCAGCAGCCTAAGAGGGGACACGACTAATGAAAAACTGTTTTTT,CASSLRGDTTNEKLFF
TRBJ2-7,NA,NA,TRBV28,TGTGCCAGCAGTAACTTCGGGGAGGCCTACGAGCAGTACTTC,CASSNFGEAYEQYF
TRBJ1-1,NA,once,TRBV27,TGTGCCAGCAGTTTATCTCAGGGAATGAACACTGAAGCTTTCTTT,CASSLSQGMNTEAFF
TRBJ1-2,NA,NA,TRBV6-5,TGTGCCAGTCGGACAGCGCAAAACTATGGCTACACCTTC,CASRTAQNYGYTF
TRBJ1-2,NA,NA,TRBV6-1,TGTGCCAGCACCAGGGCGGGGTACTATGGCTACACCTTC,CASTRAGYYGYTF
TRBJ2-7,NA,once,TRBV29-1,TGCAGCGTTGAAACACAGGACTACGAGCAGTACTTC,CSVETQDYEQYF
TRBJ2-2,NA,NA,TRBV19,TGTGCCAGTAGTACGCAGGGTACTAACACCGGGGAGCTGTTTTTT,CASSTQGTNTGELFF
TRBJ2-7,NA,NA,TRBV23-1,TGCGCCAGCGTATGCGGGACAGTCTTTTCCTACGAGCAGTACTTC,CASVCGTVFSYEQYF
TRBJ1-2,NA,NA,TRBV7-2,TGTGCCAGCAGCTTAGACGGAGACTATGGCTACACCTTC,CASSLDGDYGYTF
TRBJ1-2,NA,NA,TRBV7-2,TGTGCCAGCAGCTCCCAACAGGCGGCTGGGGATGGCTACACCTTC,CASSSQQAAGDGYTF
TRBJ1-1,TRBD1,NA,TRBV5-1,TGCGCCAGCAGCCCGACAGGGTCGAACACTGAAGCTTTCTTT,CASSPTGSNTEAFF
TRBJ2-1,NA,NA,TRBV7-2,TGTGCCAGCAGCTTAAATTCACAGAATGAGCAGTTCTTC,CASSLNSQNEQFF
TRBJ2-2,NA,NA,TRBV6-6,TGTGCCAGCAGTTATTCTAGGGAGGAGGAGCTGTTTTTT,CASSYSREEELFF
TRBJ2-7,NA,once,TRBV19,TGTGCCACCGCGAAAACACAGGGGAGGTACGAGCAGTACTTC,CATAKTQGRYEQYF
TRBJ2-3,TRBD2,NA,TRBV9,TGTGCCAGCAGCTGGGGACTAGCGGGGGGGAGCACAGATACGCAGTATTTT,CASSWGLAGGSTDTQYF
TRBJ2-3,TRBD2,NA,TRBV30,TGTGCCTGGGGGACTAGCGGGGGATTGGGCACAGATACGCAGTATTTT,CAWGTSGGLGTDTQYF
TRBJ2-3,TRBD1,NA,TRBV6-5,TGTGCCAGCAGGGAGACAGGGGGCACAGATACGCAGTATTTT,CASRETGGTDTQYF
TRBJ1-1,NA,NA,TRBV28,TGTGCCAGCAGTTCCCCGGGAGAGTATACTGAAGCTTTCTTT,CASSSPGEYTEAFF
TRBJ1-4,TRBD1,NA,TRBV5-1,TGCGCCAGCAGCTTGGGGACAGGGTATAATGAAAAACTGTTTTTT,CASSLGTGYNEKLFF
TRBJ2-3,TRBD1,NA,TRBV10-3,TGTGCCATCACCTCGGGACAGGGAGGCGCAGATACGCAGTATTTT,CAITSGQGGADTQYF
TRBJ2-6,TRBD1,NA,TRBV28,TGTGCCAGCAGTTTCGACAGGGGAAAATCTGGGGCCAACGTCCTGACTTTC,CASSFDRGKSGANVLTF
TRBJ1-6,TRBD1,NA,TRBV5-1,TGCGCCAGCAGCTTGGGCGGAATTGGACAGGGCAATTCACCCCTCCACTTT,CASSLGGIGQGNSPLHF
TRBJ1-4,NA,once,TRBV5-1,TGCGCCAGCAGCTCGTCCCGGGGGGGGCAAACTAATGAAAAACTGTTTTTT,CASSSSRGGQTNEKLFF
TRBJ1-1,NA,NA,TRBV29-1,TGCAGCGTTGTGAGGGTAGGGAACACTGAAGCTTTCTTT,CSVVRVGNTEAFF
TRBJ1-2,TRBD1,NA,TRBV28,TGTGCCAGCAGTTTATCGTTGGGACAGGGGGGAGGCTACACCTTC,CASSLSLGQGGGYTF
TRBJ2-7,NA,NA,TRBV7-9,TGTGCCAGCAGCACCCCGGGAATGGGTAGCGAGCAGTACTTC,CASSTPGMGSEQYF
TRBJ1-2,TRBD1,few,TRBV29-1,TGCAGCGTTCGACAGGGGGTCCCCTATGGCTACACCTTC,CSVRQGVPYGYTF
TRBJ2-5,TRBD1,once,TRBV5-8,TGTGCCAGCAACTGGGACAGGGGGTTCCAAGAGACCCAGTACTTC,CASNWDRGFQETQYF
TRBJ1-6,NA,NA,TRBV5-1,TGCGCCAGCAGCTTGGGAGGGAGAGAGAATTCACCCCTCCACTTT,CASSLGGRENSPLHF
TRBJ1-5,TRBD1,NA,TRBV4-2,TGTGCCAGCAGCGACAGGGCTAATAGCAATCAGCCCCAGCATTTT,CASSDRANSNQPQHF
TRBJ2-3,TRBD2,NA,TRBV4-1,TGCGCCAGCAGCCTACCCGGACTAGCGGGTTTCGGAAGCACAGATACGCAGTATTTT,CASSLPGLAGFGSTDTQYF
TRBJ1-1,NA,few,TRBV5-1,TGCGCCAGCAGCCTAATCCCAGGGGACACTGAAGCTTTCTTT,CASSLIPGDTEAFF
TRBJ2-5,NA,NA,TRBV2,TGTGCCAGCACCCGGGATGGAGAGACCCAGTACTTC,CASTRDGETQYF
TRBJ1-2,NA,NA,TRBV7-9,TGTGCCAGCAGCAGTACAGAGTATGGCTACACCTTC,CASSSTEYGYTF
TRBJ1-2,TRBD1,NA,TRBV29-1,TGCAGCGCAACAGGGGGCTATGGCTACACCTTC,CSATGGYGYTF
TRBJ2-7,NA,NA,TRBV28,TGTGCCACCATAGACACAGCGGACGAGCAGTACTTC,CATIDTADEQYF
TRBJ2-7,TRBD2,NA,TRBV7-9,TGTGCCAGCAGCTTACCTAGCGGGGGCGTCCACGAGCAGTACTTC,CASSLPSGGVHEQYF
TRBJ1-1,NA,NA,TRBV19,TGTGCCAGTGGGCCCACTGAAGCTTTCTTT,CASGPTEAFF
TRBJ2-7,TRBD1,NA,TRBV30,TGTGCCTGGGGGGGACAGAACGAGCAGTACTTC,CAWGGQNEQYF
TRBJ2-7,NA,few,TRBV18,TGTGCCAGCTCACCTTCCGGGAGCTCCTACGAGCAGTACTTC,CASSPSGSSYEQYF
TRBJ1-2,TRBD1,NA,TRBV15,TGTGCCACCAGCAGACGACAGGGCGGCTATGGCTACACCTTC,CATSRRQGGYGYTF
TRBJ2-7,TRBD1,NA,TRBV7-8,TGTGCCAGCAGGCCGGGACAGGGGGGTGATTCGCAGTACTTC,CASRPGQGGDSQYF
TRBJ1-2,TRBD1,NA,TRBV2,TGTGCCAGCAGGATGTGGGGACAGGGAAGGGGCTACACCTTC,CASRMWGQGRGYTF
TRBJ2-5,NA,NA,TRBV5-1,TGCGCCAGCAGCCCTGGCCGGGAAGAAGAGACCCAGTACTTC,CASSPGREEETQYF
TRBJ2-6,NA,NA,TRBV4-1,TGCGCCAGCAGCCGCGACAGCTCTGGGGCCAACGTCCTGACTTTC,CASSRDSSGANVLTF
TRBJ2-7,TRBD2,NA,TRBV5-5,TGTGCCAGCAGCTTGAGGCTAGCGGGGGGGAGTGAGCAGTACTTC,CASSLRLAGGSEQYF
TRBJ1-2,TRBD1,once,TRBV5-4,TGTGCCAGCAGCTTGGGCGGACAGGGGGCAGTCTATGGCTACACCTTC,CASSLGGQGAVYGYTF
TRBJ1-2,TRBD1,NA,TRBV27,TGTGCCAGCTCCCCAACAGGGGGCAACTATGGCTACACCTTC,CASSPTGGNYGYTF
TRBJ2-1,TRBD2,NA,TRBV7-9,TGTGCCAGCAGCCCTATAGCGGGAGGGCTATACGATGAGCAGTTCTTC,CASSPIAGGLYDEQFF
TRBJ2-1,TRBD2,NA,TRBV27,TGTGCCAGCAGTCCAGAAGCGGGGGGGGTGTCCTACAATGAGCAGTTCTTC,CASSPEAGGVSYNEQFF